This is a list of T cell receptor beta chains from one sample in a study of cytomegalovirus exposure and HLA in healthy donors. Sequencing used immunoSEQ multiplex PCR; TCRdb keeps in-frame clones, though not all of them. The data hold roughly 120,000 clones, with 70% to 85% observed a single time. The specimen was PBMCs. The origin of the receptors is a man in his late teens or twenties in good health and CMV-seropositive. The CDR3 runs from the conserved cysteine through the conserved F or W. D genes are given only for firm matches. Not all rows give a size; the values are once, few, many and, for expanded clones, a class.

abundance,len,j_gene,v_gene,d_gene,CDR3nt,CDR3aa
-,17,TRBJ2-6,TRBV5-4,-,TGTGCCAGCAGCCCAGGGGTAGGCAGCTCTGGGGCCAACGTCCTGACTTTC,CASSPGVGSSGANVLTF
-,18,TRBJ1-4,TRBV7-6,-,TGTGCCAGCAGCTTAACAGGGTTCGGGGAGTCAACTAATGAAAAACTGTTTTTT,CASSLTGFGESTNEKLFF
-,13,TRBJ1-5,TRBV4-1,-,TGCGCCAGCAGCCAAGACGGCAATCAGCCCCAGCATTTT,CASSQDGNQPQHF
-,13,TRBJ2-3,TRBV11-1,-,TGTGCCAGCAGCCTTTCAGGGTTAGATACGCAGTATTTT,CASSLSGLDTQYF
-,11,TRBJ1-3,TRBV29-1,-,TGCAGCGCCGGGGTTGGAAACACCATATATTTT,CSAGVGNTIYF
-,14,TRBJ1-2,TRBV6-5,-,TGTGCCAGCAGTTACTCGCACAACAACTATGGCTACACCTTC,CASSYSHNNYGYTF
-,12,TRBJ1-2,TRBV19,-,TGTGCCAGTAGTATGGCAGGGTATGGCTACACCTTC,CASSMAGYGYTF
-,15,TRBJ2-7,TRBV7-2,TRBD1,TGTGCCAGCAGCTTAGTCACAGGGGGCTTATACGAGCAGTACTTC,CASSLVTGGLYEQYF
-,12,TRBJ2-1,TRBV10-2,TRBD1,TGCGCCACCTGGGACAGGGGTCATGAGCAGTTCTTC,CATWDRGHEQFF
-,14,TRBJ2-7,TRBV6-1,-,TGTGCCAGCAGTGAGCTCGGGACAACTGCCGAGCAGTACTTC,CASSELGTTAEQYF
-,13,TRBJ2-5,TRBV7-2,TRBD2,TGTGCCAGCAGCCCCCGACTAGCGGAGACCCAGTACTTC,CASSPRLAETQYF
-,18,TRBJ2-1,TRBV4-1,TRBD2,TGCGCCAGCAGCCGGCCCGGGACTAGCGGGAGGAACTACAATGAGCAGTTCTTC,CASSRPGTSGRNYNEQFF
-,13,TRBJ1-1,TRBV2,TRBD1,TGTGCCAGTCACAGGGGGCCGGACACTGAAGCTTTCTTT,CASHRGPDTEAFF
-,16,TRBJ2-3,TRBV4-1,TRBD1,TGCGCCAGCAGCCCGTTAGGGGGCGGCGACACAGATACGCAGTATTTT,CASSPLGGGDTDTQYF
-,15,TRBJ2-7,TRBV6-5,TRBD2,TGTGCCAGCAGTTACTCTAGCGGGGCCATCTACGAGCAGTACTTC,CASSYSSGAIYEQYF
-,16,TRBJ2-7,TRBV7-9,-,TGTGCCAGCAGCGGCATCCAGGGTGGAGGGGCCTACGAGCAGTACTTC,CASSGIQGGGAYEQYF
-,15,TRBJ2-1,TRBV7-7,TRBD2,TGTGCTAGCAGCCTCGGGACTAGCCTGGGCAATGAGCAGTTCTTC,CASSLGTSLGNEQFF
-,15,TRBJ1-1,TRBV13,-,TGTGCCAGCAGCTCAAGCGGGGCGCTCAACACTGAAGCTTTCTTT,CASSSSGALNTEAFF
-,13,TRBJ2-7,TRBV5-1,TRBD1,TGCGCCAGCAGGACAGGGGTCTCCTACGAGCAGTACTTC,CASRTGVSYEQYF
-,14,TRBJ2-1,TRBV6-4,TRBD1,TGTGCCAGCAGTGCTCAGGGGGAGTACAATGAGCAGTTCTTC,CASSAQGEYNEQFF
-,13,TRBJ1-2,TRBV6-1,TRBD1,TGTGCCAGCACCGACAGGGTTGGCTATGGCTACACCTTC,CASTDRVGYGYTF
few,15,TRBJ1-1,TRBV11-2,-,TGTGCCAGCAGCATATTCCCGGGATTCAAGACTGAAGCTTTCTTT,CASSIFPGFKTEAFF
-,13,TRBJ1-2,TRBV5-1,-,TGCGCCAGCAGCTTGGCCGTAGGGGCTGGCTACACCTTC,CASSLAVGAGYTF
-,13,TRBJ2-5,TRBV6-5,-,TGTGCCAGCAGTGAGGGGACTGGAGAGACCCAGTACTTC,CASSEGTGETQYF
-,17,TRBJ1-5,TRBV4-1,-,TGCGCCAGCAGCCAACAAGGGCAGGGGTTCTCGAATCAGCCCCAGCATTTT,CASSQQGQGFSNQPQHF
-,14,TRBJ1-6,TRBV6-5,-,TGTGCCAGCAGAACGGGGTTTTATAATTCACCCCTCCACTTT,CASRTGFYNSPLHF
-,17,TRBJ1-2,TRBV5-5,-,TGTGCCAGCAGCTTGCACCTAGACCTCTCAGGGGTCTATGGCTACACCTTC,CASSLHLDLSGVYGYTF
-,13,TRBJ1-2,TRBV10-1,-,TGCGCCCCCAGGGCAGGCAAGCGCAGGGGCTACACCTTC,CAPRAGKRRGYTF
-,15,TRBJ2-1,TRBV15,TRBD2,TGTGCCACCAAGTGGACTAGCGGGGGGAGAAGTGAGCAGTTCTTC,CATKWTSGGRSEQFF
-,13,TRBJ2-7,TRBV27,-,TGTGCCAGCAGTTTATTCGGCGGCTACGAGCAGTACTTC,CASSLFGGYEQYF
-,14,TRBJ2-3,TRBV27,TRBD2,TGTGCCAGCAGTCTCGGACTAGCAGGAGATACGCAGTATTTT,CASSLGLAGDTQYF
-,15,TRBJ1-5,TRBV19,TRBD1,TGTGCCAGTAGTACCGACAGGGGCGGCAATCAGCCCCAGCATTTT,CASSTDRGGNQPQHF
once,16,TRBJ2-5,TRBV13,TRBD2,TGTGCCAGCAGTCAGATTCTAGCGGGAGAAGGAGAGGAGCAGTACTTC,CASSQILAGEGEEQYF
once,14,TRBJ2-5,TRBV18,TRBD2,TGTGCCAGCTCACCCCGACTAGCGGAAGAGACCCAGTACTTC,CASSPRLAEETQYF
-,14,TRBJ1-1,TRBV9,TRBD1,TGTGCCAGCAGCGTAGGGGACAGGGACACTGAAGCTTTCTTT,CASSVGDRDTEAFF
-,17,TRBJ1-1,TRBV13,-,TGTGCCAGCAGCTCATACGGGGCCGACAGGATTAACACTGAAGCTTTCTTT,CASSSYGADRINTEAFF
-,17,TRBJ2-3,TRBV19,TRBD2,TGTGCCAGTAGAATAGCGGGGGGCCTTACTAGCACAGATACGCAGTATTTT,CASRIAGGLTSTDTQYF
-,17,TRBJ2-7,TRBV9,TRBD2,TGTGCCAGCAGCGTAGGAGGGCGAGGGACTAGCGTTTCCGAGCAGTACTTC,CASSVGGRGTSVSEQYF
-,14,TRBJ2-2,TRBV2,TRBD1,TGTGCCAGCGGACAGGGCGACGACACCGGGGAGCTGTTTTTT,CASGQGDDTGELFF
-,15,TRBJ1-5,TRBV6-5,-,TGTGCCAGCAGTTACTCGGGCCTTAGCAATCAGCCCCAGCATTTT,CASSYSGLSNQPQHF
-,13,TRBJ1-1,TRBV6-5,TRBD1,TGTGCCAGCAGTGACAGGGGGAGTTTCGAAGCTTTCTTT,CASSDRGSFEAFF
-,15,TRBJ1-4,TRBV13,TRBD1,TGTGCCAGCAGTCTCGGTGGGGCAGGGGGTGAAAAACTGTTTTTT,CASSLGGAGGEKLFF
-,14,TRBJ2-5,TRBV5-4,-,TGTGCCAGCCTAGATGGCCCCAGGGAAGAGACCCAGTACTTC,CASLDGPREETQYF
-,14,TRBJ2-7,TRBV5-1,-,TGCGCCAGCAGCTTGGCCAATTCCCCGGACGAGCAGTACTTC,CASSLANSPDEQYF
-,14,TRBJ2-7,TRBV11-3,-,TGTGCCAGCACCATCCGTGGGGGGACCTACGAGCAGTACTTC,CASTIRGGTYEQYF
-,15,TRBJ2-7,TRBV19,-,TGTGCCAGTAGTATGCAACAATCGGGCTCCTACGAGCAGTACTTC,CASSMQQSGSYEQYF
-,16,TRBJ2-7,TRBV7-2,TRBD2,TGTGCCAGCAGCTTACTAGCGGGAGGCGAGTTGGACGAGCAGTACTTC,CASSLLAGGELDEQYF
-,12,TRBJ1-1,TRBV6-6,-,TGTGCCAGCAGTTACCAGAACACTGAAGCTTTCTTT,CASSYQNTEAFF
few,12,TRBJ2-7,TRBV6-6,-,TGTGCCAGCAGTTACTCGACTTTAGAGCAGTACTTC,CASSYSTLEQYF
-,14,TRBJ1-1,TRBV5-1,TRBD1,TGCGCCAGCAGCTTGGTTACAGGGGACACTGAAGCTTTCTTT,CASSLVTGDTEAFF
-,18,TRBJ1-3,TRBV19,TRBD1,TGTGCCAGTAGGACACGGACAGGGGCATCCTCCTCTGGAAACACCATATATTTT,CASRTRTGASSSGNTIYF
-,13,TRBJ1-2,TRBV18,TRBD1,TGTGCCAGCTCCCTACAGGGGGACTATGGCTACACCTTC,CASSLQGDYGYTF
-,15,TRBJ2-5,TRBV7-3,TRBD2,TGTGCCAGCAGCCGACTAGCGGGAGGGGTCGAGACCCAGTACTTC,CASSRLAGGVETQYF
once,19,TRBJ2-2,TRBV7-3,TRBD2,TGTGCCAGCAGCTTGATGACTAGCGGGAGGGCCGGTGTCAGCGGGGAGCTGTTTTTT,CASSLMTSGRAGVSGELFF